This T cell receptor (beta chain) was profiled in a study of blood T cell repertoires in COVID-19. Across the study: The study drew acute and convalescent COVID-19 samples from the United States, Italy and Spain. Sources were T cells, B-cell-depleted T cells, or PBMCs; the material itself was cDNA or gDNA.

J lost 4 bases, V lost 7 bases, and 6 bases had no gene match. CDR1 MDHEN and CDR2 SYDVKM come from the germline V gene. The CDR3 contains 15 residues. Assay used: immunoSEQ multiplex PCR; TCRdb lists only in-frame clones, some missing. Altogether over 200,000 clones are present, about 91% being singletons, with the ten largest covering approximately 2.6%. This clonotype was obtained from a person between 18 and 35 years old with COVID-19, enrolled during active disease. Sequencing used peripheral blood. The chain joins TRBV28 to TRBJ2-1; the match to TRBD2 covers 11 bases. CDR3 amino acids: CASTRTSGRYNEQFF. The CDR3 nucleotides read TGTGCCAGCACTAGGACTAGCGGGCGATACAATGAGCAGTTCTTC.